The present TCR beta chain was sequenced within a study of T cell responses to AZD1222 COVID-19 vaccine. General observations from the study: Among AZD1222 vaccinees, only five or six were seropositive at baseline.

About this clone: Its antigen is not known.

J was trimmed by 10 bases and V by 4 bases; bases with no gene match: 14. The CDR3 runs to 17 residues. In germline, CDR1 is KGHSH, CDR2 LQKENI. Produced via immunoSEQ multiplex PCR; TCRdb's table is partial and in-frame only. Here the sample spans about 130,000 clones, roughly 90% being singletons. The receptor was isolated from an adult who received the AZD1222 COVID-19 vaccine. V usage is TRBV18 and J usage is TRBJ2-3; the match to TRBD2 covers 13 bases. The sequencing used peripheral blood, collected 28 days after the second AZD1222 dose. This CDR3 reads CASSLIGTSGDTVAQYF. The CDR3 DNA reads TGTGCCAGCTCACTTATTGGGACTAGCGGGGACACGGTGGCGCAGTATTTT.